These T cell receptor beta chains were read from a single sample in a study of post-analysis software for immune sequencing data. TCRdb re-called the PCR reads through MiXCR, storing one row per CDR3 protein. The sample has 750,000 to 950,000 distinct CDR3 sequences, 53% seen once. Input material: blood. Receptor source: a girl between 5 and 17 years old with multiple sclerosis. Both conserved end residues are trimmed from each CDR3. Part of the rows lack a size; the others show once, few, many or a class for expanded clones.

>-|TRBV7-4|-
ASSLFLLAGGQETQY
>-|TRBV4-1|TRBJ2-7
ASSQEASGEQY
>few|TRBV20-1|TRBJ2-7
SARLSAEYYEQY
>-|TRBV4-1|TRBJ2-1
ASSQDHPNPGF
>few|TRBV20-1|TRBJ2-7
SAGDGSYEQY
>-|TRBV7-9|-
ASSFVLPYEQY
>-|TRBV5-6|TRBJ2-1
ASSLAGLAGVHNEQF
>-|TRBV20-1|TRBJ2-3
SARATVGPGTDTQY
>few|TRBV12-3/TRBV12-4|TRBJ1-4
ASSPGQGHEKLF
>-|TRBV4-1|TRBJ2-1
ASSQELAGGKNEQF
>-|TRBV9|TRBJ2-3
ASSVAAGGFSDTQY
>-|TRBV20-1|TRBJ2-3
SAAPLAGGPDTQY
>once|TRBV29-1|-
SGLGQGGHEQY
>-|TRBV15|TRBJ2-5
ATSRDAFRESGGTMETQY
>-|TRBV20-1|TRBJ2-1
SARDLILAGDYNEQF
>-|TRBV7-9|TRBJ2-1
ASSRQGRSVNEQF